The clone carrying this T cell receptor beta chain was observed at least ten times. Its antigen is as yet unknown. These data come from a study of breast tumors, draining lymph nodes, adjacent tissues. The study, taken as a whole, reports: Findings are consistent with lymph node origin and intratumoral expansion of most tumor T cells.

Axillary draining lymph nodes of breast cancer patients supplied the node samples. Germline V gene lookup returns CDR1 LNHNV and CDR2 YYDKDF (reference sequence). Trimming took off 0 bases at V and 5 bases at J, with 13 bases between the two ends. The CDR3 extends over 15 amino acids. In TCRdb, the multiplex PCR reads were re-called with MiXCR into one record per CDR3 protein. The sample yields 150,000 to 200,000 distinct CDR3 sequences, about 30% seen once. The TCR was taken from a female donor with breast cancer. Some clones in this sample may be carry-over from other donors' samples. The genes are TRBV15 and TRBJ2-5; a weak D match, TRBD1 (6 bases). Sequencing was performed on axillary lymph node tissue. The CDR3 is CATSREKTGWETQYF. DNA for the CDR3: TGTGCCACCAGCAGAGAAAAGACAGGATGGGAGACCCAGTACTTC. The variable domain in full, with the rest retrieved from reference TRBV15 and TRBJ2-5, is DAMVIQNPRYQVTQFGKPVTLSCSQTLNHNVMYWYQQKSSQAPKLLFHYYDKDFNNEADTPDNFQSRRPNTSFCFLDIRSPGLGDTAMYLCATSREKTGWETQYFGPGTRLLVL.